This TCR beta chain was sequenced during a study of beta chain features in type 1 diabetes. General study findings and limits: The study found fewer insertions and more deletions at VDJ junctions in type 1 diabetes patients. When cDNA is sequenced, cells with high TCR expression could be over-represented.

This clone has just a few counts. Its antigen is not identified. Sorted populations all had greater than 98% purity. Germline V gives CDR1 GTSNPN, CDR2 SVGIG (reference sequence). The V gene lost 6 bases and the J gene lost 15 bases, with 18 bases spanning the gap. This CDR3 region has 11 residues. Expressed TCRB transcripts were sequenced because the entire RNA isolate underwent reverse transcription. The table came from immunoSEQ multiplex PCR; TCRdb's copy has only in-frame clones and leaves some out. The table lists 450,000 to 550,000 clones, around 28% of them singletons. This chain connects TRBV30 to TRBJ2-4; tentatively, D is TRBD1 or TRBD2 (5 bases each). The source of this sequence is a man between 18 and 29 years old in good health. Sequencing was done on a sample of naive CD4+ T cells from blood. CDR3 loop: CACARGGVSYF. The DNA of the CDR3 is TGTGCCTGTGCCCGGGGCGGAGTCTCGTACTTC.